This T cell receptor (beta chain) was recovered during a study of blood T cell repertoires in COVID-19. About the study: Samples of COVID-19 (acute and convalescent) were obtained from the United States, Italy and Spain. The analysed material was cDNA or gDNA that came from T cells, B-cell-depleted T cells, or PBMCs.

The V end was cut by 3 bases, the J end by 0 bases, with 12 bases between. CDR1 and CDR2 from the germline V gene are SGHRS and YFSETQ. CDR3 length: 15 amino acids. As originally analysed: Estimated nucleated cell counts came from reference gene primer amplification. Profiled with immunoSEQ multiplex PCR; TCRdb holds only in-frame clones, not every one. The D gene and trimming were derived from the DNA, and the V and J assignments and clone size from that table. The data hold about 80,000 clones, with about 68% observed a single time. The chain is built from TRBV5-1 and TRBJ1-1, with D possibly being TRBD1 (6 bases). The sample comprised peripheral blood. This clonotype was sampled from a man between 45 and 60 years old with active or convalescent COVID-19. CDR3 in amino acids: CASSWQGTMNTEAFF. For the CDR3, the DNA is TGCGCCAGCAGCTGGCAGGGGACTATGAACACTGAAGCTTTCTTT.